This T cell receptor beta chain was observed in a study of PD-1 blockade in classical Hodgkin lymphoma. Study in general: Once every 2 weeks, patients received intravenous nivolumab at 3 mg/kg. Study-wide results and limits: Newly diagnosed patients and complete responders had comparable diversity at baseline. By C4D1, CD4+ diversity increased significantly, especially in complete responders.

Sequencing was performed with immunoSEQ multiplex PCR; in TCRdb, only in-frame clones are kept and a portion is missing. The sample gives 40,000 to 45,000 clones, about 77% of which show up once; roughly 13% is in the top ten. As regards this clone: What it binds is not known.

The CDR3 is 17 residues long. Germline CDR1 is SGHRS and CDR2 is YFSETQ. The V segment lost 4 bases and the J segment 4 bases; nucleotides outside the gene matches: 8. Each patient experienced a relapse that followed autologous stem cell transplantation, and brentuximab vedotin exposure varied. This receptor was obtained from a human donor with classical Hodgkin lymphoma. The sequencing used peripheral blood mononuclear cells (PBMCs), collected at baseline. The V and J genes are TRBV5-1 and TRBJ2-5; 15 bases map to TRBD2. CDR3 nucleotide sequence: TGCGCCAGCAGCCTCGGACTAGCGGGGGGGCCAGGAGAGACCCAGTACTTC. This gives the protein CASSLGLAGGPGETQYF.